Below, 11 T cell receptor beta chains from the same sample are listed, as sequenced in a study of cytomegalovirus exposure and HLA in healthy donors. 13 Jbeta primers and 60 Vbeta primers were used for the PCR. Generated by immunoSEQ multiplex PCR, the TCRdb table keeps only in-frame clones and is missing some. In all, the sample yields 45,000 to 50,000 clones. Sequenced: PBMCs. These receptors came from a male donor in good health and CMV-seronegative.

The rearrangement uses TRBV29-1 and TRBJ2-3, with a possible D match to TRBD1 (5 bases). The ends were cut back, 4 bases at V and 1 base at J, with 12 bases in the middle. Germline CDR1 and CDR2: SQVTM and ANQGSEA. The CDR3 is made up of 14 amino acids. The CDR3 coding sequence is TGCAGCGTTGGGACAAGTTCTGGCACAGATACGCAGTATTTT. The encoded protein is CSVGTSSGTDTQYF.

The chain couples TRBV9 to TRBJ2-7; 9 nucleotides agree with TRBD1. The CDR3 consists of 15 residues. J was trimmed by 5 bases and V by 4 bases; bases with no gene match: 10. The V gene's germline CDR1 is SGDLS and CDR2 YYNGEE. In nucleotides, the CDR3 is TGTGCCAGCAGCTATTACCGGGACAGGGACCACGAGCAGTACTTC. Translated, it gives CASSYYRDRDHEQYF.

The V gene is TRBV4-3, the J gene TRBJ1-4; D not resolved. CDR3 length equals 13 residues. Germline CDR1 reads LGHNA; CDR2 reads YSLEER. Trimming cost V 4 bases and J 2 bases, with 5 bases left between them. Here the CDR3 reads CASSLETNEKLFF. DNA for the CDR3: TGCGCCAGCAGCCTTGAGACTAATGAAAAACTGTTTTTT.

The chain uses TRBV7-8 and TRBJ1-2, with TRBD1 identical over 7 bases. Germline trimming cut 5 bases from V and 6 bases from J; bases unmatched to any gene: 3. CDR3 length: 12 amino acids. Germline assignment: CDR1 SGHVS and CDR2 FQNEAQ. The CDR3 DNA reads as TGTGCCAGCAGCAGGACAGGCGATGGCTACACCTTC. Protein: CASSRTGDGYTF.

The CDR3 reads CSVGGTVNQPQHF. CDR3 in DNA: TGCAGCGTTGGAGGGACAGTCAATCAGCCCCAGCATTTT. The chain links TRBV29-1 to TRBJ1-5; 7 bases line up with TRBD1. Trimming cost V 4 bases and J 3 bases; bases outside gene matches: 3. Germline assignment: CDR1 SQVTM and CDR2 ANQGSEA. The CDR3 extends over 13 amino acids.

The V and J genes are TRBV6-1 and TRBJ1-1; no definite D call. The V gene's germline CDR1 is MNHNS and CDR2 SASEGT. This CDR3 comprises 13 residues. V dropped 5 bases and J dropped 5 bases, with 12 bases sitting between them. In nucleotides, the CDR3 is TGTGCCAGCAGTTTGGAGGGTTTTACTGAAGCTTTCTTT. This encodes CASSLEGFTEAFF.

The V gene is TRBV14, the J gene TRBJ2-7; weak D call: TRBD1 (6 bases). Germline assignment: CDR1 SGHDN and CDR2 FVKESK. Trimming removed 3 bases at V and 1 base at J, with 13 bases between. CDR3 length: 15 residues. The CDR3 DNA reads TGTGCCAGCAGCCACCCGGACGGGACATCCTACGAGCAGTACTTC. This codes for CASSHPDGTSYEQYF.

The chain links TRBV2 to TRBJ1-3, with 10 bases lining up with TRBD1. With V trimmed by 6 bases and J by 1 base, 12 bases remained unmatched. The germline gives CDR1 SNHLY, CDR2 FYNNEI. The length of the CDR3 is 18 residues. In nucleotides, the CDR3 is TGTGCCAGCAGGACTCTCCGGGACAGGGGACTTTCTGGAAACACCATATATTTT. Its protein product is CASRTLRDRGLSGNTIYF.

The genes are TRBV27 and TRBJ1-2, with 7 bases matching TRBD1. The trim removed 5 bases at V and 4 bases at J, leaving 10 bases unmatched. This CDR3 spans 15 amino acids. Per the germline V gene, CDR1 is MNHEY and CDR2 is SMNVEV (reference sequence). CDR3: CASSRDRGPLYGYTF. The CDR3 nucleotides are TGTGCCAGCAGTAGGGACAGAGGGCCCCTCTATGGCTACACCTTC.

The V gene is TRBV4-3, the J gene TRBJ1-5; D gene unclear. With 0 bases removed from V and 6 bases from J, the gap between germline ends came to 6 bases. Germline loops: CDR1 LGHNA, CDR2 YSLEER. CDR3 size: 13 residues. CDR3 loop: CASSQDWSQPQHF. The DNA of the CDR3 is TGCGCCAGCAGCCAAGATTGGAGTCAGCCCCAGCATTTT.

The chain couples TRBV13 to TRBJ1-1; weak D call: TRBD1 (5 bases). This CDR3 is built from 14 residues. Germline CDR1 reads PRHDT; CDR2 reads FYEKMQ (reference sequence). The ends were cut back, 3 bases at V and 5 bases at J, with 13 bases in the middle. CDR3 DNA: TGTGCCAGCAGCTTTCAAGGGCGGGGGACTGAAGCTTTCTTT. Translating it yields CASSFQGRGTEAFF.